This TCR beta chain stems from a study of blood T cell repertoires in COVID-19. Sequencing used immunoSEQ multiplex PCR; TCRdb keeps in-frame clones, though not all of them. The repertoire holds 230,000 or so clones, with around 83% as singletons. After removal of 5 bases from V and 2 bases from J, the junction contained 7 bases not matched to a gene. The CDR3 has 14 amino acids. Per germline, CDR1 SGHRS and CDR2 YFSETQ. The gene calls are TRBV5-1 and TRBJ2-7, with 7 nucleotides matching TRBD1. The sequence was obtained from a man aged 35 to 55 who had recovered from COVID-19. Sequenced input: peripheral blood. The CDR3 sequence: CASRPGQATYEQYF. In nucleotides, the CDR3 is TGCGCCAGCAGGCCCGGACAGGCTACCTACGAGCAGTACTTC.